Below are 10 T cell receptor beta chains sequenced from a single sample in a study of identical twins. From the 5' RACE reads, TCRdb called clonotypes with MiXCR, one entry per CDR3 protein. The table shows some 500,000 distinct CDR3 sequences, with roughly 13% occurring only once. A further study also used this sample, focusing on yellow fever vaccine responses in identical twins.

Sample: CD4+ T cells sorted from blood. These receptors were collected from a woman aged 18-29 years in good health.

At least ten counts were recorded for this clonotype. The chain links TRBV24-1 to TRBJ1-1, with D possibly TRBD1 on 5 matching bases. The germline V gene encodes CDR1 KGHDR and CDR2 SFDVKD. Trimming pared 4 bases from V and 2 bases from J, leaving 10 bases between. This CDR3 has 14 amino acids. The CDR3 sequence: CATSDPTVNTEAFF. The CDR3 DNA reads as TGTGCCACCAGTGACCCGACAGTCAACACTGAAGCTTTCTTT.

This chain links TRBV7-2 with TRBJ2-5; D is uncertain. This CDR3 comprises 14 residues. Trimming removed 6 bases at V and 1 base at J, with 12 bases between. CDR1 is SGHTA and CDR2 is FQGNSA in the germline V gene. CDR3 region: CASSKARLQETQYF. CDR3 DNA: TGTGCCAGCAGTAAGGCGAGACTCCAAGAGACCCAGTACTTC.

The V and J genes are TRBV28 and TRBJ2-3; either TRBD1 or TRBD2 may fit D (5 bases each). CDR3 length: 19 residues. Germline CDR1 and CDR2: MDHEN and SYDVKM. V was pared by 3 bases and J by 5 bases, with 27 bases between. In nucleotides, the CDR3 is TGTGCCAGCAGTTTCCCCCGGGGACCACAACTCGAAGATAAAGATACGCAGTATTTT. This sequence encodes CASSFPRGPQLEDKDTQYF.

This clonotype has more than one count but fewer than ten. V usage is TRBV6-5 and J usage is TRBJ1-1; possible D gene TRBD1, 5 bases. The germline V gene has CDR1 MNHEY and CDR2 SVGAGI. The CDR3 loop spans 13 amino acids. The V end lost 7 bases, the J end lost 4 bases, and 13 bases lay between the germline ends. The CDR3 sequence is CASNFQGVTEAFF. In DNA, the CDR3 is TGTGCCAGCAATTTCCAGGGTGTCACTGAAGCTTTCTTT.

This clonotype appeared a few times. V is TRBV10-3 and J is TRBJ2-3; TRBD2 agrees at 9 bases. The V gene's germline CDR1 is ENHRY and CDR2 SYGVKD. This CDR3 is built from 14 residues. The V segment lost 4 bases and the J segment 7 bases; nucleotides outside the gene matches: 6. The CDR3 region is CAISVGGGENTQYF. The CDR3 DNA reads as TGTGCCATCAGTGTGGGCGGGGGGGAGAATACGCAGTATTTT.

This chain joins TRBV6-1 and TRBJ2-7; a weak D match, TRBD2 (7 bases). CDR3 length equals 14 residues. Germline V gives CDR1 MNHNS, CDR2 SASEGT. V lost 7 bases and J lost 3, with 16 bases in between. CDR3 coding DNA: TGTGCCAGCACCCCGGGGGGCAGGTACTACGAGCAGTACTTC. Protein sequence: CASTPGGRYYEQYF.

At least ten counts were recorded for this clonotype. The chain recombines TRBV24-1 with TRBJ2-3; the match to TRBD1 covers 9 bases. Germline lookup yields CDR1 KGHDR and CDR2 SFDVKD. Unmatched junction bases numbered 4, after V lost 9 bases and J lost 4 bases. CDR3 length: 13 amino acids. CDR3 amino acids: CATGRDRADTQYF. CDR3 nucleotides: TGTGCCACCGGACGGGACAGGGCAGATACGCAGTATTTT.

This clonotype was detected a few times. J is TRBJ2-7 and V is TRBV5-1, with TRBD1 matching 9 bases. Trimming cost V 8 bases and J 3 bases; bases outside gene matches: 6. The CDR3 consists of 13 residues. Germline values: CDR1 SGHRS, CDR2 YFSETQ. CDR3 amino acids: CARHGTGIYEQYF. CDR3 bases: TGCGCCAGGCACGGGACAGGGATCTACGAGCAGTACTTC. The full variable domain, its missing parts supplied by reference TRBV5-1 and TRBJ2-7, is KAGVTQTPRYLIKTRGQQVTLSCSPISGHRSVSWYQQTPGQGLQFLFEYFSETQRNKGNFPGRFSGRQFSNSRSEMNVSTLELGDSALYLCARHGTGIYEQYFGPGTRLTVT.

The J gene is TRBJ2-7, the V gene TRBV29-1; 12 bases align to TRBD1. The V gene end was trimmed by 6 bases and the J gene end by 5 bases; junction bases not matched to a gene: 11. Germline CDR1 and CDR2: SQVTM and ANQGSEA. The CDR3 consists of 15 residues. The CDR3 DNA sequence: TGCAGCGTCTCAAGAGGGACAGGGGGCTACGACGAGCAGTACTTC. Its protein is CSVSRGTGGYDEQYF.

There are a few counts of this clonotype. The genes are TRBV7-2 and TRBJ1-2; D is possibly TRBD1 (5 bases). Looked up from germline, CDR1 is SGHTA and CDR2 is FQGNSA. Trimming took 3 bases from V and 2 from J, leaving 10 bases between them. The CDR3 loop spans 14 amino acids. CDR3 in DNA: TGTGCCAGCAGCTTTGGCAGGGAAAACTATGGCTACACCTTC. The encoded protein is CASSFGRENYGYTF.